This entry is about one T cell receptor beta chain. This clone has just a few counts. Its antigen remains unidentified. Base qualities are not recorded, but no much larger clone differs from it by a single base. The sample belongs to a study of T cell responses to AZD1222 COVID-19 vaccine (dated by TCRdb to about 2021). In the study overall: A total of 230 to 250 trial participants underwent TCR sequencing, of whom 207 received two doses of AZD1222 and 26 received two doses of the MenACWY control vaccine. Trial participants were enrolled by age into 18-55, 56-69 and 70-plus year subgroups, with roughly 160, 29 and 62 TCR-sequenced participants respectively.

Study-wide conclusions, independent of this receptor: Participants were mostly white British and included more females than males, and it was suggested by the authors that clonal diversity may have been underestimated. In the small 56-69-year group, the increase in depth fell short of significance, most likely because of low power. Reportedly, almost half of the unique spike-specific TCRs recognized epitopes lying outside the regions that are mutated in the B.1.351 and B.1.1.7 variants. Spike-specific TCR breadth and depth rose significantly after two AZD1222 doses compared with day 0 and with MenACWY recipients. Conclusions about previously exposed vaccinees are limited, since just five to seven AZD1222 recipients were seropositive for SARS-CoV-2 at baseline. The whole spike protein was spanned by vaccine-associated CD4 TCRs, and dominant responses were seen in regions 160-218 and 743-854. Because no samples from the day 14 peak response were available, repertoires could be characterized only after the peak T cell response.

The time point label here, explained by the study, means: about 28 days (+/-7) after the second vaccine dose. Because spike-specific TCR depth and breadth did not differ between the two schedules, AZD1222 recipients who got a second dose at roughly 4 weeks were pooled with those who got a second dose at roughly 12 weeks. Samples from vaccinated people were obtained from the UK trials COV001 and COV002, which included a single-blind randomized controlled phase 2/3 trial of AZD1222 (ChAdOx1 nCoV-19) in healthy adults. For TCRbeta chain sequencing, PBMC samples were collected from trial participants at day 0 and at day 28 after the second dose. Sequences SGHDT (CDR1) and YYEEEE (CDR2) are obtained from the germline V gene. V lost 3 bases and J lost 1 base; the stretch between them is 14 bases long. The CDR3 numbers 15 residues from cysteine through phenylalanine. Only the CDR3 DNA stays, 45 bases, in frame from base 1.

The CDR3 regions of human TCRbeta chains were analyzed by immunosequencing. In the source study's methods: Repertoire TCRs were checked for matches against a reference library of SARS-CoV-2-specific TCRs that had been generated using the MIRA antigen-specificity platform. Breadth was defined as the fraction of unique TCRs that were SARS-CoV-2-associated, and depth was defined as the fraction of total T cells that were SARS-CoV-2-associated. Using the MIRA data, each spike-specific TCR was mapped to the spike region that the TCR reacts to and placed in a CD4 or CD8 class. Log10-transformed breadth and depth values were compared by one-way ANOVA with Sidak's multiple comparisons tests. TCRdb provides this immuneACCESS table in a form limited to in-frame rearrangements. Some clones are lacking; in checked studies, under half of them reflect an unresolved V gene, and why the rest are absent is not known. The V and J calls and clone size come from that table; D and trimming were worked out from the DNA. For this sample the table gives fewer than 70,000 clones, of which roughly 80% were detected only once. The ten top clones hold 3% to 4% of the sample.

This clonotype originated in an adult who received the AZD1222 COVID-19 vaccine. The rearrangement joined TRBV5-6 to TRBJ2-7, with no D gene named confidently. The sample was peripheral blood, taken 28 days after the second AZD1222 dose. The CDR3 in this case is CASSYNPGPSYEQYF. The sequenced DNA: TGTGCCAGCAGCTATAACCCTGGCCCTTCCTACGAGCAGTACTTC.